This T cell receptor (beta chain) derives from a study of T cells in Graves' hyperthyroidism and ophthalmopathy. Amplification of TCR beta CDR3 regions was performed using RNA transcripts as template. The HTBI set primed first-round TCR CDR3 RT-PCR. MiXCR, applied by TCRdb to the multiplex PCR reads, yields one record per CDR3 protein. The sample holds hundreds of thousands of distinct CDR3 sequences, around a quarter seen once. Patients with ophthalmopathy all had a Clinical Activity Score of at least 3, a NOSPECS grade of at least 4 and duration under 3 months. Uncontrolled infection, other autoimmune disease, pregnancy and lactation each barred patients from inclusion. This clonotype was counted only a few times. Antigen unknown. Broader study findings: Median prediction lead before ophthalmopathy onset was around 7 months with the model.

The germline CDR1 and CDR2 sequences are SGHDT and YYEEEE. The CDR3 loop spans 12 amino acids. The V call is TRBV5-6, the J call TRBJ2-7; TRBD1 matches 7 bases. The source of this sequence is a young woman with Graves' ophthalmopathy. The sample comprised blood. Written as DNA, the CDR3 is TGTGCCAGCAGCTTGGGGCCTACAGGGGATTCTGTC. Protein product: CASSLGPTGDSV.